This TCR beta chain was sequenced in a study of beta chain features in type 1 diabetes. Study-wide context: Investigators examined roughly 99,000,000 sorted cells across all samples.

The entirety of the isolated RNA underwent reverse transcription, so expressed TCRB transcripts were sequenced. Produced via immunoSEQ multiplex PCR; TCRdb's table is partial and in-frame only. The data hold more than 250,000 clones, with about 13% observed a single time. CDR1 and CDR2 (germline): SGHDT, YYEEEE. V lost 0 bases, J lost 3 bases, and 10 bases lay in between. This CDR3 has 14 residues. The study's findings and limits: Type 1 diabetes patients had moderately but significantly shorter TCRB CDR3s in all four CD4+ subsets. The study found fewer insertions and more deletions at VDJ junctions in type 1 diabetes patients.

Populations obtained by sorting all exceeded 98% purity. Of note for this clone: The target antigen is unknown.

The TCR comes from a man younger than 45 with type 1 diabetes. The gene calls are TRBV5-6 and TRBJ2-7; tentative D call: TRBD1 (6 bases). The specimen sequenced was naive CD4+ T cells from blood. CDR3 protein: CASSLGRGRYEQYF. For the CDR3, the DNA is TGTGCCAGCAGCTTGGGCAGGGGCCGCTACGAGCAGTACTTC.